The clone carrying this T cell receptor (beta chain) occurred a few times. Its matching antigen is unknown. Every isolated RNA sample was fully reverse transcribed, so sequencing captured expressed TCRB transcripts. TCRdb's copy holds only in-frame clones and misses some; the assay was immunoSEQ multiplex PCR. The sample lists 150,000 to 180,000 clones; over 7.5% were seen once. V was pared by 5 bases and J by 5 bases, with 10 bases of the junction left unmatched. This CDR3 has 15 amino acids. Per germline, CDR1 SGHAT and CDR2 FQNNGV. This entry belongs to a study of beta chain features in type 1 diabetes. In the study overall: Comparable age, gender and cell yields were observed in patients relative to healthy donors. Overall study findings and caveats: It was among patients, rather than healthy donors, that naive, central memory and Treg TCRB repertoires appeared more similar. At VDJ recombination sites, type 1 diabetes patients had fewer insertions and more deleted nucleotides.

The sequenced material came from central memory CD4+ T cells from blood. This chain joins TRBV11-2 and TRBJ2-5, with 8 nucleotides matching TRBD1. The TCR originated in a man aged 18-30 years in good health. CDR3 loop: CASSIGDRLGETQYF. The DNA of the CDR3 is TGTGCCAGCAGCATCGGGGACAGGTTAGGTGAGACCCAGTACTTC.